This TCR beta chain was sequenced during a study of vaccination and CD4 T cells after COVID-19. Time point noted: late sampling 161 to 241 days after vaccination in three convalescent patients. TCRdb used MiXCR to reprocess the PCR reads, holding one entry per CDR3 protein. This table holds 31,000 or so distinct CDR3 sequences, around 49% found once. This CDR3 contains 14 residues. Germline lookup yields CDR1 SGHTS and CDR2 YDEGEE. Unmatched junction bases numbered 10, after V lost 4 bases and J lost 9 bases. This specimen consisted of CD4+ T cells from blood, obtained about 7 months after SARS-CoV-2 vaccination. The rearrangement links TRBV5-8 to TRBJ2-5; 9 bases align to TRBD1. The clonotype originates from a human donor who had recovered from COVID-19. The CDR3 bases are TGTGCCAGCAGCCGGCCGGGACAGGGTTTGGCCCAGTACTTC. Translation gives CASSRPGQGLAQYF.